This T cell receptor (beta chain) was sequenced during a study of patients and donors after allogeneic stem cell transplantation. TCRdb re-called the RT-PCR reads through MiXCR, storing one row per CDR3 protein. The sample carries approximately 21,000 distinct CDR3 sequences, about 30% recorded once. This clonotype is termed medium-sized. This sequence was found in a human donor who was either an allogeneic HSCT recipient or a stem cell or donor lymphocyte infusion donor (not recorded which). It is not recorded whose cells these are; they may come from a transplant donor. Specimen: blood, either unsorted or a sorted T cell fraction (not recorded which).

CDR3 residues: CASSSPAGPQPQHF. CDR3 bases: TGTGCCAGCAGTTCCCCCGCCGGGCCTCAGCCCCAGCATTTT. This chain connects TRBV12-3 or TRBV12-4 to TRBJ1-5; D is ambiguous. V was shortened by 4 bases and J by 6 bases, with 13 bases between the two germline ends. The CDR3 runs 14 residues.